This passage covers 14 T cell receptor beta chains from one sample sequenced in a study of CD8+CD57+ T cells in acquired aplastic anemia. The use of genomic DNA as template underpinned the TCR beta VDJ and CDR3 profiling. TCRdb itself ran the reads through MiXCR, one entry per CDR3 protein. The sample has a few hundred thousand distinct CDR3 sequences; approximately 33% are singletons. It was patients with CD8+CD57+ cell expansion by flow cytometry who were chosen for sequencing. The specimen was sorted CD4+, CD8+, or CD8+CD57+ T cells (not recorded which) from PBMCs. The receptors come from a human donor with aplastic anemia.

The chain couples TRBV6-1 to TRBJ2-7, with no clear D. Trimming cost V 6 bases and J 7 bases, with 16 bases left between them. CDR1 and CDR2 from the germline V gene are MNHNS and SASEGT. There are 13 residues in the CDR3. In DNA form, the CDR3 reads TGTGCCAGCAGCCCACAGCCTCTGGGGGAGCAGTACTTC. Its protein is CASSPQPLGEQYF.

The rearrangement joins TRBV9 to TRBJ1-3; TRBD1 matches at 7 bases. The CDR3 length is 16 residues. V lost 4 bases to trimming and J lost 0 bases; unmatched junction nucleotides: 7. Germline CDR1 reads SGDLS; CDR2 reads YYNGEE. CDR3 coding DNA: TGTGCCAGCAGCACCGGACAGGCCCTCTCTGGAAACACCATATATTTT. This sequence encodes CASSTGQALSGNTIYF.

Note on this clonotype: A read error is possible here, since a much larger clone lies one base away. The V gene is TRBV7-3, the J gene TRBJ2-5, with D possibly TRBD1 on 6 matching bases. CDR1 is SGHTA, CDR2 FQGTGA, per germline. This CDR3 comprises 14 residues. CDR3 loop: CANSPTTGSETQYF. The CDR3 nucleotides read TGTGCCAACAGCCCCACAACAGGGTCGGAGACCCAGTACTTC.

This clonotype was seen many times. The gene calls are TRBV15 and TRBJ2-2, with D tentatively TRBD2 (7 bases). V was cut by 6 bases and J by 7 bases, with 21 bases left in between. The CDR3 is 16 residues long. CDR1 LNHNV and CDR2 YYDKDF come from the germline V gene (reference sequence). CDR3 bases: TGTGCCACCAGGCGAGAGGGGGGAGGGGTTAACGGGGAGCTGTTTTTT. Its protein is CATRREGGGVNGELFF.

The rearrangement links TRBV5-6 to TRBJ2-7; D uncertain. The CDR3 extends over 16 amino acids. The V gene lost 2 bases and the J gene lost 4 bases, with 19 bases spanning the gap. CDR1 SGHDT and CDR2 YYEEEE come from the germline V gene. The CDR3 DNA follows: TGTGCCAGCAGCTTCGAAAGGAACCGCTTAATGTACGAGCAGTACTTC. Its translation: CASSFERNRLMYEQYF.

This clonotype has ten or more counts. The chain has TRBV15 and TRBJ1-1; possibly TRBD1 for D (6 bases). V was cut by 0 bases and J by 3 bases, with 17 bases left in between. The CDR3 length is 17 residues. Germline V gives CDR1 LNHNV, CDR2 YYDKDF (reference sequence). Here the CDR3 reads CATSRDHRETGDTEAFF. CDR3 DNA sequence: TGTGCCACCAGCAGAGACCACAGGGAGACGGGGGACACTGAAGCTTTCTTT.

This clonotype was found a few times. The chain has TRBV11-2 and TRBJ1-1; D not resolved. The CDR3 is 16 amino acids. CDR1 and CDR2 from the germline V gene are SGHAT and FQNNGV. V was shortened by 1 base and J by 1 base, with 13 bases between the two germline ends. The CDR3 here is CASSLVENGENTEAFF. The CDR3 nucleotides are TGTGCCAGCAGCTTAGTCGAAAATGGAGAGAACACTGAAGCTTTCTTT. Complete variable domain (other parts from reference TRBV11-2 and TRBJ1-1): EAGVAQSPRYKIIEKRQSVAFWCNPISGHATLYWYQQILGQGPKLLIQFQNNGVVDDSQLPKDRFSAERLKGVDSTLKIQPAKLEDSAVYLCASSLVENGENTEAFFGQGTRLTVV.

This clonotype was counted between two and nine times. The gene calls are TRBV10-1 and TRBJ2-3; D might be TRBD2 (6 bases). V was trimmed by 3 bases and J by 8 bases, leaving 9 bases between them. Germline-derived CDR1 and CDR2 are WNHNN and SYGVQD (reference sequence). The CDR3 totals 12 residues. This CDR3 is CASSDSGLTQYF. DNA for the CDR3: TGCGCCAGCAGTGATAGCGGCCTTACGCAGTATTTT.

As to this clonotype: Mismatch with germline at one junction end may stem from a read error. The CDR3 sequence is CASSIRANF. Written as DNA, the CDR3 is TGTGCCAGTAGTATAAGGGCAAACTTT. The chain employs TRBV19 and TRBJ1-1; no firm D call. The CDR3 sequence is 9 residues long. Germline lookup yields CDR1 LNHDA and CDR2 SQIVND (reference sequence).

The chain has TRBV15 and TRBJ1-1, with D uncertain. CDR1 and CDR2 from the germline V gene are LNHNV and YYDKDF (reference sequence). The CDR3 has 14 amino acids. V gave up 6 bases and J gave up 2 bases, with 13 bases separating them. The CDR3 is CATRKKTDNTEAFF. CDR3 in DNA: TGTGCCACCAGAAAGAAGACGGACAACACTGAAGCTTTCTTT.

Worth noting for this clonotype: Because the CDR3's place on the DNA is in doubt, the DNA is left out and the CDR3 is given as listed by TCRdb. V usage is TRBV19 and J usage is TRBJ1-2. Inclusive of both ends, the CDR3 amounts to 12 amino acids. Germline V gene data show CDR1 as LNHDA and CDR2 as SQIVND (reference sequence). The CDR3 sequence is CASSIVGDGNTF.

V is TRBV6-2 or TRBV6-3 and J is TRBJ1-1, with D possibly being TRBD1 (6 bases). The V end lost 2 bases, the J end lost 4 bases, and 11 bases lay between the germline ends. The CDR3 covers 14 residues. Looked up from germline, CDR1 is MNHEY and CDR2 is SVGEGT. DNA for the CDR3: TGTGCCAGCAGTTACCAGGTAGGGGGCACTGAAGCTTTCTTT. Translating it yields CASSYQVGGTEAFF.

The chain is built from TRBV25-1 and TRBJ1-1, with D perhaps matching TRBD1 (6 bases). Trimming cost V 6 bases and J 5 bases, with 13 bases left between them. CDR1 and CDR2 from the germline V gene are MGHDK and SYGVNS. This CDR3 has 13 amino acids. The CDR3 loop is CASRPGVWTEAFF. The CDR3, as DNA: TGTGCCAGCAGGCCAGGGGTGTGGACTGAAGCTTTCTTT.

Notes on this clonotype: Possible read error: a much larger clone is one base away. This chain links TRBV19 with TRBJ1-5; the D gene is possibly TRBD1 (5 bases). The CDR3 runs 17 residues. Trimming took off 4 bases at V and 4 bases at J, with 20 bases between the two ends. Germline V lookup: CDR1 LNHDA, CDR2 SQIVND (reference sequence). The CDR3 reads CASSTRGRAFTNQPQHF. CDR3 bases: TGTGCCAGTAGTACCCGGGGCAGGGCCTTTACTAATCAGCCCCAGCATTTT.